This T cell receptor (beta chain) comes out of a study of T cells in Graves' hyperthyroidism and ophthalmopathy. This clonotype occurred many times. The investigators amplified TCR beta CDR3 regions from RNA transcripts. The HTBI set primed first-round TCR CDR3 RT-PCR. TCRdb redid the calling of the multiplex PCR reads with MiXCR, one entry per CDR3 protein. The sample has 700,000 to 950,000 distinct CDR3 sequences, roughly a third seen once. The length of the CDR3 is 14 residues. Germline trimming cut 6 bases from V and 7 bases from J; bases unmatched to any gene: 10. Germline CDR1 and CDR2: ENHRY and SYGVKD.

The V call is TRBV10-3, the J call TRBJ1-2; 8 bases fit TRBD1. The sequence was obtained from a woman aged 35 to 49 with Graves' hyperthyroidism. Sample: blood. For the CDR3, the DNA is TGTGCCATCAGCTTGGACAGGGAGTTGAGTGGCTACACCTTC. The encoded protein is CAISLDRELSGYTF.